The 22 T cell receptor beta chains below all came from one sample that was sequenced in a study of blood T cells in healthy people across ages. Using a J-beta primer mix together with a sample-barcoded 5' primer, a second PCR was run for roughly 6 to 11 cycles. One entry per CDR3 protein results from TCRdb running MiXCR on the 5' RACE reads. The sample shows 550,000 to 600,000 distinct CDR3 sequences, 27% of them seen only once. The sample comprised blood. Receptors originate from a woman aged 70-85 years in good health.

This clonotype was seen only a few times. V is TRBV12-3 or TRBV12-4 and J is TRBJ1-4; D may be TRBD1 (6 bases). With 5 bases removed from V and 4 bases from J, the gap between germline ends came to 11 bases. The CDR3 length is 14 residues. This CDR3 reads CASSRRGVNEKLFF. CDR3 in DNA: TGTGCCAGCAGTAGGAGGGGGGTTAATGAAAAACTGTTTTTT.

In its sample, this clonotype was seen a few times. This rearrangement joins TRBV20-1 to TRBJ2-5; D is uncertain. The DNA matches TRBJ2-1 better at its end, which makes the J call doubtful. CDR3 length: 12 amino acids. Per germline, CDR1 DFQATT and CDR2 SNEGSKA (reference sequence). This CDR3 is CSATTHNNEQFF. CDR3 DNA: TGCAGTGCTACCACACATAACAATGAGCAGTTCTTC.

This clonotype was counted a single time. V usage is TRBV10-3 and J usage is TRBJ2-5; D might be TRBD1 (7 bases). The J call may be incorrect, as the DNA end agrees better with TRBJ2-1. CDR1 ENHRY and CDR2 SYGVKD come from the germline V gene. The CDR3 has 11 amino acids. The CDR3 loop is CAISGQGGQFF. CDR3 in DNA: TGTGCCATCAGTGGACAGGGAGGGCAGTTCTTC.

The chain combines TRBV12-3 or TRBV12-4 with TRBJ2-5, with TRBD2 matching over 14 bases. The CDR3 length is 15 residues. The junction had 6 bases not matched to a gene; V was cut back by 5 bases and J by 7 bases. The CDR3 DNA sequence: TGTGCCAGCAGTCTGGGACTAGCGGGGGTGGTGACCCAGTACTTC. Protein: CASSLGLAGVVTQYF.

In its sample, this clonotype was seen a few times. V gene TRBV20-1 combines with J gene TRBJ1-1, with D unresolved. The V gene lost 6 bases and the J gene lost 5 bases, with 7 bases spanning the gap. The length of the CDR3 is 10 residues. Germline lookup yields CDR1 DFQATT and CDR2 SNEGSKA (reference sequence). The CDR3 region is CSAQWTEAFF. The CDR3 DNA reads TGCAGTGCCCAATGGACTGAAGCTTTCTTT.

This clonotype was counted only a few times. The junction shows a germline mismatch at one end, possibly a read error. This chain joins TRBV28 and TRBJ2-1; TRBD2 agrees at 14 bases. CDR1 and CDR2 from the germline V gene are MDHEN and SYDVKM. The CDR3 has 18 amino acids. The CDR3 DNA reads TGTGCCAGCAGAAAGGGACTAGCGGGGGCCTCCTCCTGCAATGAGCAGTTCTTC. Amino acids: CASRKGLAGASSCNEQFF.

The CDR3 sequence: CASSRSGGNNEQFF. CDR3 DNA: TGCGCCAGCAGTCGAAGCGGGGGAAACAATGAGCAGTTCTTC. This chain links TRBV10-2 with TRBJ2-5, with 8 bases identical to TRBD2. The tail of the sequence fits TRBJ2-1 better, so the J call may be wrong. CDR3 length equals 14 residues. Germline V CDR1 and CDR2: WSHSY, SAAADI.

This clonotype has a handful of counts. The V and J genes are TRBV5-1 and TRBJ1-2, with 7 bases aligning to TRBD1. J lost 6 bases, V lost 4 bases, and 12 bases had no gene match. The CDR3 runs to 15 residues. Germline-derived CDR1 and CDR2 are SGHRS and YFSETQ. CDR3 sequence: CASSPGTARPDGYTF. CDR3 sequence (DNA): TGCGCCAGCAGCCCAGGGACAGCGCGACCCGATGGCTACACCTTC.

The chain recombines TRBV6-2 or TRBV6-3 with TRBJ2-2; D unclear. V was pared by 0 bases and J by 3 bases, with 14 bases between. The CDR3 loop spans 17 amino acids. Germline CDR1 and CDR2: MNHEY and SVGEGT. The CDR3 nucleotides are TGTGCCAGCAGTTACTCCCGAGGTAGCCCGGACACCGGGGAGCTGTTTTTT. The encoded protein is CASSYSRGSPDTGELFF.

Remarks on this clonotype: Germline and junction disagree at one end, which may indicate a read error. The J gene is TRBJ1-2, the V gene TRBV6-5; no clear D gene. The CDR3 length is 12 residues. Germline CDR1 MNHEY, CDR2 SVGAGI. This chain's CDR3 is CATVLDNYGYTF. In DNA form, the CDR3 reads TGTGCCACCGTCCTAGACAACTATGGTTACACCTTC.

This chain connects TRBV20-1 to TRBJ1-2; D perhaps matches TRBD1 (6 bases). V gave up 7 bases and J gave up 7 bases, with 19 bases separating them. The germline V gene encodes CDR1 DFQATT and CDR2 SNEGSKA (reference sequence). The CDR3 loop spans 13 amino acids. The CDR3 loop reads CSGTGHLVRGYTF. The CDR3 DNA reads as TGCAGTGGAACGGGACACCTCGTGCGTGGCTACACCTTC.

The chain couples TRBV6-6 to TRBJ2-7; D call uncertain. Trimming took 2 bases from V and 0 from J, leaving 8 bases between them. Germline-derived CDR1 and CDR2 are MNHNY and SVGAGI (reference sequence). The CDR3 covers 14 residues. CDR3 coding DNA: TGTGCCAGCAGTTACCAAGACATCTCCTACGAGCAGTACTTC. Translation: CASSYQDISYEQYF.

This clonotype was observed a handful of times. The J gene is TRBJ2-7, the V gene TRBV7-9; 10 nucleotides match TRBD1. This CDR3 spans 17 amino acids. Germline assignment: CDR1 SEHNR and CDR2 FQNEAQ (reference sequence). Unmatched junction bases numbered 13, after V lost 5 bases and J lost 3 bases. In DNA, the CDR3 is TGTGCCAGCAGCCCCGATCCGGGACAGGGGAAATACTACGAGCAGTACTTC. As protein: CASSPDPGQGKYYEQYF.

The chain carries TRBV10-3 and TRBJ1-4; 8 bases agree with TRBD1. The J segment lost 7 bases and the V segment lost 0 bases, leaving 10 bases of the junction unmatched. The CDR3 is made up of 17 amino acids. Germline CDR1 reads ENHRY; CDR2 reads SYGVKD. CDR3 residues: CAISESNGQGGVEKLFF. For the CDR3, the DNA is TGTGCCATCAGTGAGTCGAACGGACAGGGCGGAGTTGAAAAACTGTTTTTT.

The J gene is TRBJ1-1, the V gene TRBV3-1; D is uncertain. The CDR3 totals 14 residues. V lost 4 bases, J lost 4 bases, and 13 bases lay in between. Germline values: CDR1 LGHDT, CDR2 YNNKEL (reference sequence). The CDR3: CASSPLREGTEAFF. The CDR3 DNA sequence: TGTGCCAGCAGCCCTCTCCGGGAGGGCACTGAAGCTTTCTTT.

Concerning this clonotype itself: No conserved phenylalanine or tryptophan is present at the end of the CDR3, so a read error is the likely explanation. The chain links TRBV11-3 to TRBJ2-1; D is unresolved. The germline CDR1 and CDR2 sequences are SGHNT and YENEEA. Trimming took off 3 bases at V and 1 base at J, with 10 bases between the two ends. The CDR3 loop spans 15 amino acids. The CDR3 DNA is TGTGCCAGCAGCTTTAGACGGCAGTCCTACAATGAGCAGTTCCTC. It yields the protein CASSFRRQSYNEQFL.

The chain has TRBV9 and TRBJ2-7; D remains unclear. This CDR3 region has 15 residues. CDR1 is SGDLS and CDR2 is YYNGEE in the germline V gene. Trimming shortened V by 0 bases and J by 3 bases, and 13 bases separated the two germline ends. The CDR3 reads CASSVGETPYYEQYF. The DNA of the CDR3 is TGTGCCAGCAGCGTAGGCGAGACACCCTACTACGAGCAGTACTTC.

This clonotype was seen at least ten times. The V and J genes are TRBV6-1 and TRBJ2-7; TRBD1 matches 9 bases. Trimming at V came to 6 bases and at J to 1 base, leaving 10 bases not matched to a gene. Germline CDR1 is MNHNS and CDR2 is SASEGT. The CDR3 loop spans 16 amino acids. CDR3 sequence (DNA): TGTGCCAGCAGAGACTTCACCGGGACAGGGTCCTACGAGCAGTACTTC. Translation: CASRDFTGTGSYEQYF.

V usage is TRBV12-3 or TRBV12-4 and J usage is TRBJ1-2, with D unresolved. CDR3 length: 13 amino acids. V was cut by 0 bases and J by 7 bases, with 9 bases left in between. The CDR3, as DNA: TGTGCCAGCAGTTTAGCTTCTGTTTCTGGCTACACCTTC. It translates to CASSLASVSGYTF.

This clonotype was detected a few times. The chain employs TRBV7-6 and TRBJ1-4; D may be TRBD1 (6 bases). The CDR3 totals 14 residues. V shed 5 bases and J shed 8 bases, with 15 bases lying between them. Per the germline V gene, CDR1 is SGHVS and CDR2 is FNYEAQ. This CDR3 reads CASSREGGGEKLFF. CDR3 in DNA: TGTGCCAGCAGCCGAGAGGGGGGAGGCGAAAAACTGTTTTTT.

This clonotype has a handful of counts. The chain joins TRBV29-1 to TRBJ2-1; no firm D call. Germline lookup yields CDR1 SQVTM and CDR2 ANQGSEA. V was cut by 7 bases and J by 0 bases, with 16 bases left in between. The CDR3 contains 15 residues. For the CDR3, the DNA is TGCAGCGGCAAAAGGGCCCTCAGCTCCTACAATGAGCAGTTCTTC. The encoded protein is CSGKRALSSYNEQFF.

This clonotype was found a few times. The V gene is TRBV10-3, the J gene TRBJ1-3, with D perhaps TRBD1 (6 bases). CDR3 size: 16 residues. Trimming removed 6 bases at V and 0 bases at J, with 15 bases between. CDR1 is ENHRY, CDR2 SYGVKD, per germline. The CDR3: CAISQDRALSGNTIYF. CDR3 sequence (DNA): TGTGCCATCAGCCAGGACAGAGCCCTCTCTGGAAACACCATATATTTT.